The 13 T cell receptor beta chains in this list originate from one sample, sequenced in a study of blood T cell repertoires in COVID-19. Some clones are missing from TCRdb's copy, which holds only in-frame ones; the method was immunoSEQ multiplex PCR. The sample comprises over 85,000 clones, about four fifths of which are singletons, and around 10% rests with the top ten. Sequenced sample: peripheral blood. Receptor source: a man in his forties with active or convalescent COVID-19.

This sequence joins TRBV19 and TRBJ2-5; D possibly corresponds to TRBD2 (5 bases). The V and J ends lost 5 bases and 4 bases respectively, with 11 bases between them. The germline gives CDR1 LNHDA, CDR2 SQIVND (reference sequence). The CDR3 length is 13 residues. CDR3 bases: TGTGCCAGTAGTCTGGCGGGCGCAGAGACCCAGTACTTC. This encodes CASSLAGAETQYF.

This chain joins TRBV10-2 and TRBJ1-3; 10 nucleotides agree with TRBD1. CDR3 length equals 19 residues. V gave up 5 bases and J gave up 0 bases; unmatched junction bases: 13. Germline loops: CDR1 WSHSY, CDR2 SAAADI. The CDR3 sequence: CASSKGQGIADVSGNTIYF. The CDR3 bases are TGCGCCAGCAGTAAGGGACAGGGGATTGCGGACGTCTCTGGAAACACCATATATTTT.

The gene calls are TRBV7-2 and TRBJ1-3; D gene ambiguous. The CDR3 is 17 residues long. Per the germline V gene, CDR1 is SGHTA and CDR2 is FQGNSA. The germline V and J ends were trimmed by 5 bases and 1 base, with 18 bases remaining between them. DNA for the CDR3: TGTGCCAGCAGCCCGCGGGTTGCCGGATTTTCTGGAAACACCATATATTTT. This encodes CASSPRVAGFSGNTIYF.

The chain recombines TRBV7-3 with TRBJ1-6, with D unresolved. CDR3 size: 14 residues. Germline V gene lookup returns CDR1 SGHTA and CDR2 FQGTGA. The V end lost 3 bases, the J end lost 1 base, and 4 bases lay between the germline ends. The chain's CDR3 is CASSFGSYNSPLHF. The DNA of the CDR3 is TGTGCCAGCAGCTTCGGGTCCTATAATTCACCCCTCCACTTT.

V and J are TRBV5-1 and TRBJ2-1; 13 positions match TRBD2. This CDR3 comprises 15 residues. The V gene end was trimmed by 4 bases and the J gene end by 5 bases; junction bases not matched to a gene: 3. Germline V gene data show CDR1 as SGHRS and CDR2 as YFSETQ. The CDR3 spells CASSGLAGADNEQFF. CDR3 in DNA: TGCGCCAGCAGCGGACTAGCGGGGGCAGACAATGAGCAGTTCTTC.

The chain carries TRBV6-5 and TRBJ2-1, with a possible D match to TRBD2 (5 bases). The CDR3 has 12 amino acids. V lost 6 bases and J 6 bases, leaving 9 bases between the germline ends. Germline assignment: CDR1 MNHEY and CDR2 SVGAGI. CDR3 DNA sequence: TGTGCCAGCAGCCCCGGAGGCAATGAGCAGTTCTTC. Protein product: CASSPGGNEQFF.

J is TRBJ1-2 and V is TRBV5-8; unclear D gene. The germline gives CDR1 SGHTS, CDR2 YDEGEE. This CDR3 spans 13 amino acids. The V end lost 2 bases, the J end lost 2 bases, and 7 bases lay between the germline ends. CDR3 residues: CASSFRRNYGYTF. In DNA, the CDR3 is TGTGCCAGCAGCTTTAGGAGAAACTATGGCTACACCTTC.

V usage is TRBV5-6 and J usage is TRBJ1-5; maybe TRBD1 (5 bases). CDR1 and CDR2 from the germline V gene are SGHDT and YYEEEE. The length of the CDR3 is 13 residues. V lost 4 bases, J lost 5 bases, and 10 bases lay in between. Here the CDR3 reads CASSRTGDQPQHF. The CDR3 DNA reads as TGTGCCAGCAGCAGAACAGGTGATCAGCCCCAGCATTTT.

The chain's CDR3 is CASSLGGGDLTDTQYF. CDR3 in DNA: TGTGCCAGCAGCTTGGGTGGGGGGGACCTCACAGATACGCAGTATTTT. V is TRBV5-4 and J is TRBJ2-3; 7 positions agree with TRBD2. The CDR3 runs 16 residues. V was pared by 0 bases and J by 2 bases, with 6 bases of the junction left unmatched. Per the germline V gene, CDR1 is SGHNT and CDR2 is YYREEE (reference sequence).

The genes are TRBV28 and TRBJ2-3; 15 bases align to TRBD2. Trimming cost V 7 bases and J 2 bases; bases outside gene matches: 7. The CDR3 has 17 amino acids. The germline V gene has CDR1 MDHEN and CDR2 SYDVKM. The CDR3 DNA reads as TGTGCCAGCACCCCGGGGACTAGCGGGGGGACCACAGATACGCAGTATTTT. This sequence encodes CASTPGTSGGTTDTQYF. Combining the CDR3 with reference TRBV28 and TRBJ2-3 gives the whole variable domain DVKVTQSSRYLVKRTGEKVFLECVQDMDHENMFWYRQDPGLGLRLIYFSYDVKMKEKGDIPEGYSVSREKKERFSLILESASTNQTSMYLCASTPGTSGGTTDTQYFGPGTRLTVL.

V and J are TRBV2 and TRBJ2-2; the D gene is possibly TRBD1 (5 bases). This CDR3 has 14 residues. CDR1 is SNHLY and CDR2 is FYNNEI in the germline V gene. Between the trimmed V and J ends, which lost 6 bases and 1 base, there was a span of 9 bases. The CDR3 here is CASRQDGNTGELFF. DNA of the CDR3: TGTGCCAGCAGACAGGACGGGAACACCGGGGAGCTGTTTTTT.

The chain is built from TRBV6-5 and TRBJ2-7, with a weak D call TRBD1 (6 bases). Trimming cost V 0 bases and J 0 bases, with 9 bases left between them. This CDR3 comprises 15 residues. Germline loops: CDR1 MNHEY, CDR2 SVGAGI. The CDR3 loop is CASSYSLDSSYEQYF. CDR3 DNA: TGTGCCAGCAGTTACTCTTTGGACAGCTCCTACGAGCAGTACTTC.

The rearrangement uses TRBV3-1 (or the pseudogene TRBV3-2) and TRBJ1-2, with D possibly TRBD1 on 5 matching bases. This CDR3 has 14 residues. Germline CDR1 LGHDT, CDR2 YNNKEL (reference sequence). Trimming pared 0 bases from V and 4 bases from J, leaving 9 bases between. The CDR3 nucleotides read TGTGCCAGCAGCCAAGATCCGGGGGGCTATGGCTACACCTTC. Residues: CASSQDPGGYGYTF.